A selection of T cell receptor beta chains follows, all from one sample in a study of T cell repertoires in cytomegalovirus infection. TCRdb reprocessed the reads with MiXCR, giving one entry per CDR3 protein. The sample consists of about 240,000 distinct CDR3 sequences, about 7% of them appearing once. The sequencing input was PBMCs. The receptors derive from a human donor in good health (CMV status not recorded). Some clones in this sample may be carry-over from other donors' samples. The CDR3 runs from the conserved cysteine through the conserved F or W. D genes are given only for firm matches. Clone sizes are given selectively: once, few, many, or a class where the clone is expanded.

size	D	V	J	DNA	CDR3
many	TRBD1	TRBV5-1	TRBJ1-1	TGCGCCAGCAGCGCGTACAGGGGGTCGGACACTGAAGCTTTCTTT	CASSAYRGSDTEAFF
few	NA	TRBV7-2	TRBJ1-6	TGTGCCGTCCAAGGGATTTTTAATTCACCCCTCCACTTT	CAVQGIFNSPLHF
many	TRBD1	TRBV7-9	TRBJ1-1	TGTGCCAGCAGCCCGAGCTCGGGACAGGGAACTGAAGCTTTCTTT	CASSPSSGQGTEAFF
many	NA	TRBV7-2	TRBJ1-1	TGTGCCAGCAGCTTAGAAGAGCGCATGAACACTGAAGCTTTCTTT	CASSLEERMNTEAFF
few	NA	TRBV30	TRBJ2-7	TGTGCCTGGAGCCCCGGGACACTTTACGAGCAGTACTTC	CAWSPGTLYEQYF
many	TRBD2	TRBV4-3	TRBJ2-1	TGCGCCAACAGCCCTTTCCCGAGCGGGGGGAACCTCGGTGAGCAGTTCTTC	CANSPFPSGGNLGEQFF
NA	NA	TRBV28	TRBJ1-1	TGTGCCAGCAGTTTTCGGGTGGCTGAAGCTTTCTTT	CASSFRVAEAFF
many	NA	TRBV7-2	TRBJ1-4	TGTGCCAGCAGCCCTACAGAGGGGTCAGTTGTTGGTGAAAAACTGTTTTTT	CASSPTEGSVVGEKLFF
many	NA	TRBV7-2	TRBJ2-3	TGTGCCAGCAGCTTGACGAAGATGGATACGCAGTATTTT	CASSLTKMDTQYF
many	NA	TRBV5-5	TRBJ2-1	TGTGCCAGCAGCTCGGGACATGTATTCAATGAGCAGTTCTTC	CASSSGHVFNEQFF
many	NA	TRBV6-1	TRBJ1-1	TGTGCCAGCAGTACCACGGTGAACACTGAAGCTTTCTTT	CASSTTVNTEAFF
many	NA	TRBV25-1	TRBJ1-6	TGTGCCAGCAGGAAAAGTGTCGGGAATGGTTCACCCCTCCACTTT	CASRKSVGNGSPLHF
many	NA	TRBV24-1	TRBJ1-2	TGTGCCACCAGTGATCCCGGGATGACCGACGGGGGCTACACCTTC	CATSDPGMTDGGYTF
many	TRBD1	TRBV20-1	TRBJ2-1	TGCAGTGCTCCGCGGACTGACAGGGGTGAGAATGAGCAGTTCTTC	CSAPRTDRGENEQFF
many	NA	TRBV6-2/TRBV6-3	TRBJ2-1	TGTGCCAGCACTCCCGGGAATGAGCAGTTCTTC	CASTPGNEQFF
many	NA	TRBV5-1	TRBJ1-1	TGCGCCAGCAGCTTGGAGGGCAGGGATGTGTCTGAAGCTTTCTTT	CASSLEGRDVSEAFF
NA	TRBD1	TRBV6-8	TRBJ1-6	TGTGCCAGCAGTTTGACCCCGGGACAGAGCTCCTATAATTCATCCCTCCACTTT	CASSLTPGQSSYNSSLHF